The source of this T cell receptor (beta chain) is a study of blood T cell repertoires in COVID-19 (dated by TCRdb to 2020 to 2021). Notes on the research overall: The collaborator samples originated in the United States, Italy and Spain and spanned the acute and convalescent phases of COVID-19. The prospective study material was composed of cDNA or gDNA derived from T cells, B-cell-depleted T cells, or PBMCs. Subjects who had been exposed to COVID-19, were actively infected with it, or had recovered from it provided the deeply sampled blood TCRbeta repertoires that made up the dataset. The repertoires were released in a freely available public database meant as a resource for research on the immune response to SARS-CoV-2. Samples came from the ongoing ImmuneRACE study (first 160 participants) plus 1,254 subjects from 6 global collaborators. A de-identified subject ID, COVID-19 status, age in years and sex were almost always included in the sample metadata. Where HLA class I and class II types were available, the types were taken from metadata supplied by the sample provider, not from assay-based typing.

Of note for this clone: Its cognate antigen has yet to be identified. No qualities accompany the bases; no much larger clone lies one base away.

TCRbeta CDR3 regions were amplified from genomic DNA using the immunoSEQ Assay, a bias-controlled multiplex PCR. In the source study's methods: Within the assay, amplification of reference gene primers was used to estimate how many nucleated cells each sample contained. Sequence reads were collapsed and filtered to measure the absolute abundance of every unique TCRbeta CDR3 rearrangement. Productive Simpson clonality was computed per sample as the square root of Simpson's diversity index over productive rearrangements. TCRdb took this table from immuneACCESS and kept in-frame rearrangements with V and J called. Such tables lack part of the clones; where checked against another copy, unresolved V genes explain under half of the gap, and the rest is unexplained. V and J calls plus clone size are reproduced from that table; the DNA served to infer D and trimming. The sample table lists about 190,000 clones, about 86% of them with a count of one. The ten largest clones take up around 15% of the sample.

Broad study findings and their caveats: The amount of clinical and demographic metadata varied by source and participant and was provided uncurated.

The CDR3 goes from the cysteine to the phenylalanine over 13 residues. Left in the record is the CDR3 DNA by itself, 39 bases read in frame from the first base. The germline V gene encodes CDR1 MNHEY and CDR2 SMNVEV (reference sequence). Trimming at the junction amounts to 6 bases on V and 0 bases on J, and the germline ends lie 8 bases apart. The collaborating institutions used their own protocols to collect whole blood in K2EDTA tubes. For TCRbeta analysis, collaborators shipped samples as frozen whole blood, isolated PBMCs, or DNA extracted from either of those sample types. The V and J genes are TRBV27 and TRBJ1-1; a tentative D match to TRBD1 spans 5 bases. The TCR comes from a man aged 25 to 40 with active or convalescent COVID-19. The sample was peripheral blood. The sequenced DNA: TGTGCCAGCAGAGGGGTTCTGAACACTGAAGCTTTCTTT. This sequence encodes CASRGVLNTEAFF.